The rows below give T cell receptor beta chains drawn from one sample of a study of T cells after yellow fever vaccination. From the 5' RACE reads, TCRdb called clonotypes with MiXCR, one entry per CDR3 protein. The repertoire holds 200,000 to 250,000 distinct CDR3 sequences, with under 3.5% as singletons. Sequenced here: CD4+ T cells sorted from PBMCs, sampled 10 days after the yellow fever booster vaccination. These receptors came from a man between 18 and 35 years old who received the YFV17D yellow fever vaccine. The CDR3 runs from the conserved cysteine through the conserved F or W. A D gene is named only where the DNA matches it firmly.

TRBV3-1	TRBD1	TRBJ2-3	CASSQDRLGGSPDTQYF
TRBV5-4	TRBD1	TRBJ2-5	CASSRGGQGQETQYF
TRBV20-1	TRBD2	TRBJ2-2	CSARGPSGGGNTGELFF
TRBV6-6	.	TRBJ2-1	CASSGTPHNEQFF
TRBV7-7	TRBD2	TRBJ2-5	CASSFGSGGQETQYF
TRBV20-1	TRBD1	TRBJ2-1	CSASGTGGHNEQFF
TRBV7-9	.	TRBJ2-1	CASSGERGGEQFF
TRBV10-3	TRBD2	TRBJ2-2	CAIAGTSGGQNTGELFF
TRBV5-1	TRBD2	TRBJ2-1	CASRTSGGSYNEQFF
TRBV11-2	.	TRBJ1-4	CASSSRTDAEKLFF
TRBV25-1	TRBD1	TRBJ1-4	CASSGQGNEKLFF
TRBV7-9	.	TRBJ2-7	CASSPRRTASYEQYF
TRBV10-3	.	TRBJ1-6	CAISEGGPYSPLHF
TRBV28	.	TRBJ1-1	CATPAGLSEAFF
TRBV5-1	.	TRBJ2-2	CASSFTGVANTGELFF
TRBV7-2	.	TRBJ1-1	CASSVHMGTEAFF
TRBV4-1	.	TRBJ2-5	CASSQEARLQETQYF
TRBV6-4	.	TRBJ1-1	CASSDSNSAAFF
TRBV4-2	.	TRBJ2-5	CASSHRETQYF
TRBV7-2	TRBD1	TRBJ2-5	CASSFPTGRQETQYF
TRBV9	.	TRBJ2-3	CASSAGDFYTDTQYF
TRBV7-2	TRBD2	TRBJ2-5	CASSVGTSGGINQETQYF
TRBV11-2	.	TRBJ1-2	CASSLAPGGGYGYTF
TRBV18	TRBD1	TRBJ2-5	CASSYGTEQETQYF
TRBV12-3/TRBV12-4	.	TRBJ1-4	CASSPQTQKLFF
TRBV20-1	TRBD2	TRBJ2-5	CSAPLTSGGLETQYF
TRBV5-1	.	TRBJ1-6	CASRLGSRGHSPLHF
TRBV6-2/TRBV6-3	.	TRBJ1-5	CASSYTGHNQPQHF
TRBV6-6	TRBD1	TRBJ1-1	CAAGPTGGNTEAFF
TRBV20-1	TRBD2	TRBJ2-1	CSARDSQRGGDNEQFF
TRBV28	TRBD1	TRBJ2-4	CASSPGQGYIQYF
TRBV12-3/TRBV12-4	TRBD1	TRBJ1-2	CASSPSDREGYGYTF
TRBV12-3/TRBV12-4	.	TRBJ2-5	CASSSTGPYRETQYF
TRBV5-1	TRBD1	TRBJ2-7	CAMGQDSYEQYF
TRBV18	.	TRBJ1-1	CASSPSERTEAFF
TRBV11-2	.	TRBJ2-5	CASSLEGLRQTQYF
TRBV29-1	TRBD1	TRBJ1-2	CSVEDAGQAYGYTF
TRBV5-6	.	TRBJ1-1	CASLEGPSSTEAFF
TRBV3-1	TRBD1	TRBJ1-6	CASSQGTGESPLHF
TRBV27	.	TRBJ1-6	CASSLWGSYNSPLHF
TRBV7-9	.	TRBJ1-6	CASSPLVDNSPLHF
TRBV3-1	.	TRBJ2-3	CDSSTWGGGLRVIDTQYF